These 13 T cell receptor beta chains share one sample of origin, sequenced in a study of identical twins. TCRdb re-called the 5' RACE reads with MiXCR, one entry per CDR3 protein. The sample has roughly 470,000 distinct CDR3 sequences, roughly an eighth seen once. This same sample was also taken into another study, of yellow fever vaccine responses in identical twins.

Sequencing was carried out using CD4+ T cells sorted from blood. Receptors originate from a woman aged 18-29 years in good health.

The chain recombines TRBV24-1 with TRBJ2-1; 10 nucleotides agree with TRBD2. The CDR3 has 15 amino acids. The germline V gene has CDR1 KGHDR and CDR2 SFDVKD. V was pared by 7 bases and J by 4 bases, with 6 bases of the junction left unmatched. CDR3 loop: CATRNRTSGYNEQFF. The DNA for the CDR3 is TGTGCCACCAGGAATCGGACTAGCGGTTACAATGAGCAGTTCTTC.

This clonotype was seen only a few times. The chain carries TRBV7-2 and TRBJ2-1; perhaps TRBD2 as D (6 bases). The V end was cut by 1 base, the J end by 9 bases, with 13 bases between. The CDR3 runs to 14 residues. From germline, CDR1 is SGHTA and CDR2 FQGNSA. The CDR3 region has the DNA TGTGCCAGCAGCTTAGGGGCCCCGCGGGGTGAGCAGTTCTTC. Its translation: CASSLGAPRGEQFF.

This clonotype was recorded many times. The V gene is TRBV5-1, the J gene TRBJ1-1; weak D call: TRBD1 (6 bases). V was pared by 3 bases and J by 7 bases, with 10 bases between. From germline, CDR1 is SGHRS and CDR2 YFSETQ. CDR3 size: 12 residues. CDR3 amino acids: CASSWGRGEAFF. CDR3 DNA: TGCGCCAGCAGCTGGGGGCGGGGTGAAGCTTTCTTT.

There are many counts of this clonotype. The rearrangement joins TRBV5-1 to TRBJ2-1, with TRBD2 identical over 10 bases. The CDR3 covers 15 residues. Trimming took 0 bases from V and 6 from J; bases not matched to a gene: 3. CDR1 SGHRS and CDR2 YFSETQ come from the germline V gene. CDR3 sequence reads: CASSLGLAGLNEQFF. CDR3 coding DNA: TGCGCCAGCAGCTTGGGACTAGCGGGCCTCAATGAGCAGTTCTTC.

This clonotype was counted at least ten times. The chain combines TRBV29-1 with TRBJ2-1, with 8 nucleotides matching TRBD2. V was clipped by 7 bases and J by 4 bases; unmatched bases: 12. The CDR3 runs to 15 residues. Germline CDR1 and CDR2: SQVTM and ANQGSEA. The CDR3: CSATEPGLGYNEQFF. In nucleotides, the CDR3 is TGCAGCGCCACTGAACCGGGACTAGGTTACAATGAGCAGTTCTTC.

This chain links TRBV24-1 with TRBJ1-2; D is ambiguous. Trimming pared 4 bases from V and 7 bases from J, leaving 18 bases between. This CDR3 is built from 15 residues. Germline V gene sequence: CDR1 KGHDR, CDR2 SFDVKD. The CDR3 loop is CATSDLPAGAGGYTF. Here the CDR3 DNA reads TGTGCCACCAGTGACTTGCCGGCGGGAGCGGGTGGCTACACCTTC.

V and J are TRBV18 and TRBJ2-3; D is possibly TRBD2 (5 bases). CDR1 KGHSH and CDR2 LQKENI come from the germline V gene. The V end lost 5 bases, the J end lost 5 bases, and 11 bases lay between the germline ends. This CDR3 comprises 13 residues. The DNA of the CDR3 is TGTGCCAGCTCATCCAGCGAGGGAGATACGCAGTATTTT. Protein sequence: CASSSSEGDTQYF.

This clonotype was seen a few times. The CDR3 DNA follows: TGCGCCAGCAGCCCATCCTATCGGGAGACGAGCACAGATACGCAGTATTTT. Its protein product is CASSPSYRETSTDTQYF. This chain joins TRBV5-1 and TRBJ2-3; D possibly corresponds to TRBD2 (6 bases). Deletions cut 4 bases from V and 0 bases from J, with 18 bases between. Germline assignment: CDR1 SGHRS and CDR2 YFSETQ. This CDR3 is built from 17 residues.

This clonotype was seen a few times. The CDR3 sequence: CASRPTTGVSGHEQFF. The CDR3 DNA follows: TGTGCCAGCAGACCCACGACAGGGGTGTCGGGCCATGAGCAGTTCTTC. V gene TRBV6-2 or TRBV6-3 combines with J gene TRBJ2-1; TRBD1 matches at 8 bases. Germline V gene lookup returns CDR1 MNHEY and CDR2 SVGEGT. This CDR3 region has 16 residues. V trimming: 6 bases; J trimming: 8 bases; junction bases outside the gene matches: 15.

The rearrangement uses TRBV6-1 and TRBJ2-7; 8 positions match TRBD2. The CDR3 has 11 amino acids. Germline values: CDR1 MNHNS, CDR2 SASEGT. CDR3 DNA: TGTGTTAGCGGGACCTCCTACGAGCAGTACTTC. Its protein is CVSGTSYEQYF.

This clonotype was counted a few times. V is TRBV6-4 and J is TRBJ1-4; 7 bases are a match to TRBD1. The CDR3 spans 14 residues. Losses at the gene ends were 8 bases for V and 5 bases for J; bases not matched to a gene: 8. Germline loops: CDR1 MRHNA, CDR2 SNTAGT. CDR3 nucleotide sequence: TGTGCCAGCTCGATGGGACAGACGAATGAAAAACTGTTTTTT. As protein: CASSMGQTNEKLFF.

At least ten counts were recorded for this clonotype. This rearrangement joins TRBV29-1 to TRBJ2-1; 10 nucleotides agree with TRBD2. Looked up from germline, CDR1 is SQVTM and CDR2 is ANQGSEA. The length of the CDR3 is 15 residues. Trimming took 2 bases from V and 10 from J; bases not matched to a gene: 11. CDR3 in DNA: TGCAGCGTTGAAAAGGGAGCGGGAGGGCTGCACGAGCAGTTCTTC. Its translation is CSVEKGAGGLHEQFF.

This clonotype was counted only a few times. The chain has TRBV12-3 or TRBV12-4 and TRBJ1-5, with D maybe TRBD1 (6 bases). This CDR3 has 16 amino acids. V gave up 7 bases and J gave up 2 bases, with 18 bases separating them. The CDR3 is CASTPRGVSGNQPQHF. The DNA of the CDR3 is TGTGCCAGCACTCCAAGGGGGGTTTCTGGCAATCAGCCCCAGCATTTT.